This passage covers 27 T cell receptor beta chains from one sample sequenced in a study of T cells in Graves' hyperthyroidism and ophthalmopathy. Amplified TCR beta CDR3 regions came from RNA transcripts. The TCR CDR3 first-round RT-PCR relied on the HTBI primer set. One entry per CDR3 protein results from TCRdb running MiXCR on the multiplex PCR reads. In the table there are hundreds of thousands of distinct CDR3 sequences, 15% to 20% of which are singletons. The sample consisted of blood. These receptors came from a woman aged 55-69 years with Graves' ophthalmopathy.

The rearrangement joins TRBV27 to TRBJ1-4; the match to TRBD1 covers 12 bases. V shed 5 bases and J 6 bases; nucleotides not matched to a gene: 7. Looked up from germline, CDR1 is MNHEY and CDR2 is SMNVEV (reference sequence). The CDR3 loop spans 16 amino acids. The CDR3 DNA reads as TGTGCCAGCAGTCCAGGGACAGGGGGCGCGTATGAAAAACTGTTTTTT. Translated: CASSPGTGGAYEKLFF.

This clonotype was found many times. The chain employs TRBV28 and TRBJ2-7, with D unresolved. V shed 8 bases and J shed 1 base, with 12 bases lying between them. The CDR3 runs to 13 residues. Germline V gene sequence: CDR1 MDHEN, CDR2 SYDVKM. This CDR3 reads CASWNGHSYEQYF. CDR3 nucleotides: TGTGCCAGCTGGAACGGGCATTCCTACGAGCAGTACTTC.

The chain is built from TRBV6-1 and TRBJ2-7; D is undetermined. The CDR3 has 13 residues. Trimming stripped 6 bases from V and 2 bases from J, with 11 bases between. Germline CDR1 MNHNS, CDR2 SASEGT. The CDR3 loop reads CASSSTIPYEQYF. The CDR3 nucleotides are TGTGCCAGCAGCTCTACCATACCCTACGAGCAGTACTTC.

V is TRBV5-6 and J is TRBJ1-4, with TRBD1 identical over 8 bases. J gave up 6 bases and V 3 bases, and 7 bases lay outside the gene matches. Germline V gene lookup returns CDR1 SGHDT and CDR2 YYEEEE. CDR3 length: 15 residues. The chain's CDR3 is CASSSSGQGDEKLFF. The CDR3 bases are TGTGCCAGCAGCTCATCTGGACAGGGAGATGAAAAACTGTTTTTT.

Many counts were recorded for this clonotype. V is TRBV2 and J is TRBJ2-3, with D hard to call. This CDR3 spans 11 amino acids. V lost 4 bases and J 5 bases, leaving 4 bases between the germline ends. CDR1 SNHLY and CDR2 FYNNEI come from the germline V gene. In DNA, the CDR3 is TGTGCCAGCAGTGTCATAGATACGCAGTATTTT. This translates into CASSVIDTQYF.

This rearrangement joins TRBV19 to TRBJ1-5, with TRBD1 matching over 9 bases. Germline V lookup: CDR1 LNHDA, CDR2 SQIVND (reference sequence). CDR3 length equals 17 residues. Losses at the gene ends were 5 bases for V and 6 bases for J; bases not matched to a gene: 14. In DNA form, the CDR3 reads TGTGCCAGTAGTCGGGCCCGGGGACAGGGAGCGGGTCAGCCCCAGCATTTT. This gives the protein CASSRARGQGAGQPQHF.

This clonotype was seen repeatedly, ten times or more. The CDR3 nucleotides read TGTGCCAGCTCATTCGGGGTAGGGCATGAGCAGTTCTTC. This sequence encodes CASSFGVGHEQFF. The chain combines TRBV6-2 or TRBV6-3 with TRBJ2-1; maybe TRBD2 (5 bases). Trimming pared 8 bases from V and 8 bases from J, leaving 16 bases between. CDR3 length: 13 residues. CDR1 and CDR2 (germline): MNHEY, SVGEGT.

This clonotype was detected ten times or more. The CDR3, as DNA: TGTGCCAGCAGTTCGGACATCAACTATGGCTACACCTTC. Its translation is CASSSDINYGYTF. This chain uses TRBV12-3 or TRBV12-4 with TRBJ1-2; TRBD1 might be the D (5 bases). This CDR3 comprises 13 residues. V was pared by 4 bases and J by 2 bases, with 8 bases between.

This clonotype occurred a few times. The chain links TRBV20-1 to TRBJ1-2, with no clear D. The CDR3 is 13 residues long. V was cut by 6 bases and J by 8 bases, with 19 bases left in between. Looked up from germline, CDR1 is DFQATT and CDR2 is SNEGSKA (reference sequence). The CDR3 DNA is TGCAGTGCCAAAATCGAGACCGCTGGGGGCTACACCTTC. This encodes CSAKIETAGGYTF.

This clonotype has a count of ten or more. This sequence joins TRBV2 and TRBJ2-7, with 7 bases fitting TRBD2. The germline CDR1 and CDR2 sequences are SNHLY and FYNNEI. V was pared by 5 bases and J by 1 base, with 8 bases of the junction left unmatched. CDR3 size: 15 residues. CDR3 bases: TGTGCCAGCAGTACTCTAGCGGCTAATTCCTACGAGCAGTACTTC. Protein sequence: CASSTLAANSYEQYF.

The chain is built from TRBV7-2 and TRBJ2-5; D is unresolved. In germline, CDR1 is SGHTA, CDR2 FQGNSA. The CDR3 totals 14 residues. V lost 5 bases to trimming and J lost 6 bases, with 16 bases between them. The CDR3 reads CASSPSEGFQTQYF. The CDR3 nucleotides read TGTGCCAGCAGCCCCTCCGAAGGTTTCCAGACCCAGTACTTC.

In this sample, this clonotype turned up many times. The V and J genes are TRBV7-2 and TRBJ2-5, with D possibly being TRBD1 or TRBD2 (7 bases each). Germline V gene lookup returns CDR1 SGHTA and CDR2 FQGNSA. The CDR3 totals 16 residues. The V end was cut by 1 base, the J end by 3 bases, with 15 bases between. CDR3 sequence (DNA): TGTGCCAGCAGCTTAGGTCTGGCAGGGGGGGAAGAGACCCAGTACTTC. Translated: CASSLGLAGGEETQYF.

This clonotype was observed many times. CDR3 loop: CASAYEGNTEAFF. The DNA of the CDR3 is TGTGCCAGCGCTTATGAGGGGAACACTGAAGCTTTCTTT. The chain recombines TRBV2 with TRBJ1-1, with D hard to call. Germline CDR1 is SNHLY and CDR2 is FYNNEI. The ends were cut back, 8 bases at V and 1 base at J, with 11 bases in the middle. The CDR3 loop spans 13 amino acids. The full variable domain, its missing parts supplied by reference TRBV2 and TRBJ1-1, is EPEVTQTPSHQVTQMGQEVILRCVPISNHLYFYWYRQILGQKVEFLVSFYNNEISEKSEIFDDQFSVERPDGSNFTLKIRSTKLEDSAMYFCASAYEGNTEAFFGQGTRLTVV.

This clonotype was seen a few times. V and J are TRBV12-3 or TRBV12-4 and TRBJ2-6; either TRBD1 or TRBD2 may supply D (5 bases each). The CDR3 has 15 residues. V shed 3 bases and J shed 4 bases, with 10 bases lying between them. The CDR3 sequence is CASSFWGLGANVLTF. CDR3 nucleotide sequence: TGTGCCAGCAGTTTTTGGGGGTTGGGGGCCAACGTCCTGACTTTC.

This clonotype was counted ten times or more. The V call is TRBV5-1, the J call TRBJ1-1; 9 bases are a match to TRBD1. CDR1 and CDR2 (germline): SGHRS, YFSETQ. V lost 1 base and J lost 8; bases outside the gene matches: 3. This CDR3 contains 13 residues. The CDR3 nucleotides read TGCGCCAGCAGCTTGAAGGGACAGGGAGAAGCTTTCTTT. The encoded protein is CASSLKGQGEAFF.

This clonotype has at least ten counts. The chain is built from TRBV11-1 and TRBJ2-5, with TRBD2 matching 8 bases. CDR1 and CDR2 from the germline V gene are SGHAT and FQDESV (reference sequence). The CDR3 extends over 16 amino acids. V lost 4 bases and J lost 4; bases outside the gene matches: 11. The CDR3 loop is CASSSVRSGSRETQYF. CDR3 nucleotide sequence: TGTGCCAGCAGCTCCGTCAGGAGCGGGAGTAGAGAGACCCAGTACTTC.

The DNA of the CDR3 is TGCAGTGCTTCCCGACAGGGGGCTCAAAGAAATGAGCAGTTCTTC. Protein sequence: CSASRQGAQRNEQFF. The chain links TRBV20-1 to TRBJ2-1, with 10 bases identical to TRBD1. The germline V gene encodes CDR1 DFQATT and CDR2 SNEGSKA (reference sequence). The CDR3 has 15 residues. V lost 5 bases, J lost 7 bases, and 11 bases stayed unmatched.

A few counts support this clonotype. The chain recombines TRBV18 with TRBJ1-1; 8 bases line up with TRBD1. The germline CDR1 and CDR2 sequences are KGHSH and LQKENI. This CDR3 is built from 14 residues. The trim removed 2 bases at V and 6 bases at J, leaving 5 bases unmatched. The CDR3 DNA is TGTGCCAGCTCACCAATCAGACAGGGGTCTGAAGCTTTCTTT. It is translated as CASSPIRQGSEAFF.

Details on this clonotype: One end of the junction does not line up with germline, which may come from a read error. The chain couples TRBV29-1 to TRBJ2-3; 9 bases fit TRBD1. CDR1 is SQVTM, CDR2 ANQGSEA, per germline. The CDR3 has 16 residues. In DNA form, the CDR3 reads TGCAGCCTTGAAGGGAACAGGGGGCCTAGCACAGATACGCAGTATTTT. It specifies CSLEGNRGPSTDTQYF.

This chain links TRBV4-1 with TRBJ2-2, with D possibly TRBD2 on 5 matching bases. The V end was cut by 1 base, the J end by 5 bases, with 20 bases between. The CDR3 length is 18 residues. The germline V gene encodes CDR1 MGHRA and CDR2 YSYEKL. DNA of the CDR3: TGCGCCAGCAGCCAAGGTCACAGCCAGAAGCGAGGGACCGGGGAGCTGTTTTTT. Protein product: CASSQGHSQKRGTGELFF.

This clonotype was counted many times. This sequence joins TRBV2 and TRBJ1-4, with no clear D. Between the trimmed V and J ends, which lost 4 bases and 5 bases, there was a span of 11 bases. CDR1 and CDR2 from the germline V gene are SNHLY and FYNNEI. The CDR3 runs to 14 residues. CDR3 loop: CASSAAGTNEKLFF. The DNA of the CDR3 is TGTGCCAGCAGTGCTGCAGGCACGAATGAAAAACTGTTTTTT.

This clonotype was seen a few times. The germline gene is not matched at one end of the junction; a read error may be the cause. V is TRBV18 and J is TRBJ2-5; D gene uncertain. There are 12 residues in the CDR3. CDR1 and CDR2 (germline): KGHSH, LQKENI. The CDR3 DNA reads as TGTGCCAGCCCACCACGGCAAGAGACCCAGTACTTC. Translation gives CASPPRQETQYF.

This clonotype was seen at least ten times. CDR3 loop: CASSQGQGMNTEAFF. The DNA of the CDR3 is TGCGCCAGCAGCCAAGGACAGGGCATGAACACTGAAGCTTTCTTT. This rearrangement joins TRBV4-3 to TRBJ1-1; 7 positions agree with TRBD1. CDR3 size: 15 residues. Germline CDR1 reads LGHNA; CDR2 reads YSLEER. After removal of 1 base from V and 0 bases from J, the junction contained 2 bases not matched to a gene.

This clonotype was counted at least ten times. This chain joins TRBV5-1 and TRBJ1-4, with TRBD1 as a possible D gene (5 bases). The germline V and J ends were trimmed by 7 bases and 6 bases, with 16 bases remaining between them. Germline-derived CDR1 and CDR2 are SGHRS and YFSETQ. The CDR3 has 14 amino acids. The CDR3 bases are TGCGCCAGCTCGACGGCAGGGAGGGATGAAAAACTGTTTTTT. Residues: CASSTAGRDEKLFF.

This clonotype was observed at least ten times. The genes are TRBV2 and TRBJ2-7; 9 positions match TRBD2. The V gene end was trimmed by 7 bases and the J gene end by 0 bases; junction bases not matched to a gene: 19. The CDR3 is 19 amino acids. Germline-derived CDR1 and CDR2 are SNHLY and FYNNEI. The CDR3 nucleotides read TGTGCCAGCACCGATACCCACGAAGGGACTAGCAGGAGCTCCTACGAGCAGTACTTC. This sequence encodes CASTDTHEGTSRSSYEQYF.

This clonotype was seen repeatedly, ten times or more. The chain couples TRBV27 to TRBJ2-2, with 7 bases aligning to TRBD2. With 6 bases clipped from V and 6 bases from J, the junction kept 13 bases outside the gene matches. Germline V CDR1 and CDR2: MNHEY, SMNVEV (reference sequence). The CDR3 runs 16 residues. Here the CDR3 reads CASSQTYSGWAGELFF. The CDR3 DNA follows: TGTGCCAGCAGCCAGACTTATAGCGGGTGGGCCGGGGAGCTGTTTTTT.

In its sample, this clonotype was seen many times. This sequence joins TRBV28 and TRBJ2-1, with a possible D match to TRBD2 (5 bases). Germline loops: CDR1 MDHEN, CDR2 SYDVKM. The CDR3 has 16 amino acids. Trimming cost V 3 bases and J 5 bases, with 17 bases left between them. CDR3 loop: CASSFISRDYNNEQFF. The CDR3 region has the DNA TGTGCCAGCAGTTTTATATCCCGAGACTACAACAATGAGCAGTTCTTC.